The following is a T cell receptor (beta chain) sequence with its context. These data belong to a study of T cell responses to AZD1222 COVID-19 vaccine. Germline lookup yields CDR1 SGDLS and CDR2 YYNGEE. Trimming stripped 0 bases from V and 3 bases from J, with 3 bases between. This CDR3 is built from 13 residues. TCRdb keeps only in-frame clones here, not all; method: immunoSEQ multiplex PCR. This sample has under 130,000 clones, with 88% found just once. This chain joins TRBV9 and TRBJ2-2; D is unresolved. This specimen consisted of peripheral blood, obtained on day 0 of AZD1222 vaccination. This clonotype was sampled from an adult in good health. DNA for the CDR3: TGTGCCAGCAGCGTAGCCCACACCGGGGAGCTGTTTTTT. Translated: CASSVAHTGELFF. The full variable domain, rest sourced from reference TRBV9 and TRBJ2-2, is DSGVTQTPKHLITATGQRVTLRCSPRSGDLSVYWYQQSLDQGLQFLIQYYNGEERAKGNILERFSAQQFPDLHSELNLSSLELGDSALYFCASSVAHTGELFFGEGSRLTVL.